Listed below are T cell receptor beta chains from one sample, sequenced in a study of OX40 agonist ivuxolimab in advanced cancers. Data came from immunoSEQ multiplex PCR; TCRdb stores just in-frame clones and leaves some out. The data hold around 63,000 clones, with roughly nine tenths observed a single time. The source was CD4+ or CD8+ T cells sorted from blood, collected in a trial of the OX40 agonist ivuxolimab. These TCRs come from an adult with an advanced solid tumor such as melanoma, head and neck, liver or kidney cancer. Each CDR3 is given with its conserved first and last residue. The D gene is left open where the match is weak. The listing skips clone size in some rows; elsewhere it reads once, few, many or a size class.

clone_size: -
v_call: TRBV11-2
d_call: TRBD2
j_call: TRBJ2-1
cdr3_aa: CASSWTSPSREQFF
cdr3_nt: TGTGCCAGCAGCTGGACTAGCCCGTCTCGGGAGCAGTTCTTC

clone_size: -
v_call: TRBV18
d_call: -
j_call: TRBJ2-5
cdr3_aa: CASTPSRETQYF
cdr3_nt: TGTGCCAGCACGCCATCCAGGGAGACCCAGTACTTC

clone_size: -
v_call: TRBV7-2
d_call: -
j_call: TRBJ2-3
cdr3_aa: CASSLNRIAERLTDTQYF
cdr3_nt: TGTGCCAGCAGCTTAAATAGAATAGCGGAACGCCTCACAGATACGCAGTATTTT

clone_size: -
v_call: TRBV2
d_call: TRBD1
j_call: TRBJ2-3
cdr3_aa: CASIPDRGDTQYF
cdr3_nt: TGTGCCAGCATTCCGGACAGGGGGGATACGCAGTATTTT

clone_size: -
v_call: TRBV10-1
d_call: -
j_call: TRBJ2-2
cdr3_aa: CASSESRAGELFF
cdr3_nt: TGCGCCAGCAGTGAGTCAAGGGCCGGGGAGCTGTTTTTT

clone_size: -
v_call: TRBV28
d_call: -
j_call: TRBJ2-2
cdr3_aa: CASSLGGWTGNTGELFF
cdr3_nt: TGTGCCAGCAGTTTAGGGGGGTGGACAGGCAACACCGGGGAGCTGTTTTTT

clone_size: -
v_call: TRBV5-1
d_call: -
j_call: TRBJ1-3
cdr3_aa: CASEGLTMSSGNTIYF
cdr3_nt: TGCGCCAGCGAGGGACTCACAATGAGCTCTGGAAACACCATATATTTT

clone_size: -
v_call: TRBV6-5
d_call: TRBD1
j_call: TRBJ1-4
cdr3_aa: CASSQGQGGNEKLFF
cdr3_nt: TGTGCCAGCAGTCAAGGACAGGGGGGGAATGAAAAACTGTTTTTT

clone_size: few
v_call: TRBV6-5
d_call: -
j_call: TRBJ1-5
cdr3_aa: CASRGANQPQHF
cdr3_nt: TGTGCCAGCAGGGGGGCAAATCAGCCCCAGCATTTT

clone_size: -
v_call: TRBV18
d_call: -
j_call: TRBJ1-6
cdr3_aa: CASSRYGDLLHF
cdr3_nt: TGTGCCAGCTCACGCTACGGGGATCTCCTCCACTTT

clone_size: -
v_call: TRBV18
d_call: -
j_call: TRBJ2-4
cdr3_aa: CASSPPDEGPNIQYF
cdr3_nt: TGTGCCAGCTCACCACCAGATGAGGGACCAAACATTCAGTACTTC

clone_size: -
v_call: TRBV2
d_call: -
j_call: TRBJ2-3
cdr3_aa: CASSVYLDTQYF
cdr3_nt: TGTGCCAGCAGTGTCTACTTAGATACGCAGTATTTT

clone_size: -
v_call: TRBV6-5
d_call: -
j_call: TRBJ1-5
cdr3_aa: CASSYSFSQPQHF
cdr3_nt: TGTGCCAGCAGTTACTCTTTTAGCCAGCCCCAGCATTTT

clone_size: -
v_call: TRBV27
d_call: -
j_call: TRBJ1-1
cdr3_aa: CATFISGAKRNTEAFF
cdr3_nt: TGTGCCACCTTTATCTCAGGGGCTAAGAGGAACACTGAAGCTTTCTTT

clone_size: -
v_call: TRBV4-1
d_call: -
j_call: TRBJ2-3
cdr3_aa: CASSPLSTDTQYF
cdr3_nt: TGCGCCAGCAGCCCTCTCTCCACAGATACGCAGTATTTT

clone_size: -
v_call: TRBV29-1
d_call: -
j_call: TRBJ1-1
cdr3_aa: CSVAGTENTEAFF
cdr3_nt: TGCAGCGTTGCCGGGACTGAGAACACTGAAGCTTTCTTT

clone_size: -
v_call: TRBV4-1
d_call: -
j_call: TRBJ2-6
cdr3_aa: CASSPLYQGAGANVLTF
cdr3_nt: TGCGCCAGCAGCCCCCTCTACCAGGGTGCCGGGGCCAACGTCCTGACTTTC

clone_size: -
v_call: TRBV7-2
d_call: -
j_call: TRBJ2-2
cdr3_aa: CASRRRRNENTGELFF
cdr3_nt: TGTGCCAGCAGACGAAGGCGGAATGAGAACACCGGGGAGCTGTTTTTT

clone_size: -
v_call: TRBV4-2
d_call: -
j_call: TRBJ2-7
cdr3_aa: CASSQAQNSYEQYF
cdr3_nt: TGTGCCAGCAGCCAGGCTCAGAACTCGTACGAGCAGTACTTC

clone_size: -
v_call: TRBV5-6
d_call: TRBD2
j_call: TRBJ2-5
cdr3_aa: CASSFSGGEETQYF
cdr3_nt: TGTGCCAGCAGCTTTTCCGGGGGGGAAGAGACCCAGTACTTC

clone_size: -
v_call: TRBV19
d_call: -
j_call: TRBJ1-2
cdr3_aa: CASSIRGGGYGYTF
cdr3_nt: TGTGCCAGTAGTATCAGGGGCGGAGGCTATGGCTACACCTTC

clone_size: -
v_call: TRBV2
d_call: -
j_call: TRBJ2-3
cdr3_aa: CASSEVRREDTQYF
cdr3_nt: TGTGCCAGCAGTGAAGTAAGGCGAGAGGATACGCAGTATTTT

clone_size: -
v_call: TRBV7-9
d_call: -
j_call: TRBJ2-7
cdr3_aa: CASSYLSGSYEQYF
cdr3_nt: TGTGCCAGCAGCTATCTTTCCGGGTCCTACGAGCAGTACTTC

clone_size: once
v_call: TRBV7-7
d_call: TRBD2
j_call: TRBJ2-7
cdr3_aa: CASSSRTSGGSYEQYF
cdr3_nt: TGTGCTAGCAGCTCGAGGACTAGCGGGGGGTCCTACGAGCAGTACTTC

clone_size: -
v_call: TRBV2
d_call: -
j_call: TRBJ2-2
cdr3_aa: CASSSRPFVGELFF
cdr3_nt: TGTGCCAGCAGTTCGAGGCCATTCGTCGGGGAGCTGTTTTTT

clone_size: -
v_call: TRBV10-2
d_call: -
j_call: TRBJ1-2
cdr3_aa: CASNFFRFPGAVGYTF
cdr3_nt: TGCGCCAGCAACTTTTTCCGGTTTCCGGGGGCGGTCGGCTACACCTTC

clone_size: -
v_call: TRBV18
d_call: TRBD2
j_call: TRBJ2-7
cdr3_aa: CASSRGSPSYEQYF
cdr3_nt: TGTGCCAGCTCCCGCGGGAGCCCCTCCTACGAGCAGTACTTC

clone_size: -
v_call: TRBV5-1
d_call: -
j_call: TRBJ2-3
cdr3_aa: CASSFRDPWMGYF
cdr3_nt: TGCGCCAGCAGCTTCCGGGACCCTTGGATGGGGTATTTT

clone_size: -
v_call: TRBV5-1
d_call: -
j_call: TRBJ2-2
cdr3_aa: CASSLEFGSIGGELFF
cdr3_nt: TGCGCCAGCAGCTTGGAGTTCGGAAGCATTGGCGGGGAGCTGTTTTTT

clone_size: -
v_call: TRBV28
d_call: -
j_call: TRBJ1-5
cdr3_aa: CASTPGVQPQHF
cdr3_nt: TGTGCCAGCACCCCCGGGGTTCAGCCCCAGCATTTT

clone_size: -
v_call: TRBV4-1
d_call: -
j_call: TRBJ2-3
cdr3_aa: CASSQATFPDTQYF
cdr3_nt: TGCGCCAGCAGCCAAGCGACATTCCCAGATACGCAGTATTTT

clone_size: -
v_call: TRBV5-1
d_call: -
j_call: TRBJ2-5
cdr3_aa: CASSLQGDEETQYF
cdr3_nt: TGCGCCAGCAGCTTGCAAGGGGACGAAGAGACCCAGTACTTC

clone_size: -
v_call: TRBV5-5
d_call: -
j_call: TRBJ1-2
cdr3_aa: CASSLVNYGYTF
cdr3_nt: TGTGCCAGCAGCTTAGTTAACTATGGCTACACCTTC

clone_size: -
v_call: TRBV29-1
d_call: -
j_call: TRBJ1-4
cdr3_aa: CSVQPTNEKLFF
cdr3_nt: TGCAGTGTACAGCCAACTAATGAAAAACTGTTTTTT

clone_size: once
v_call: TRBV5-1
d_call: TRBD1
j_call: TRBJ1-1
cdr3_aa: CASSSGTGGWIRNTEAFF
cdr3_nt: TGCGCCAGCAGCTCAGGGACAGGGGGCTGGATTAGGAACACTGAAGCTTTCTTT

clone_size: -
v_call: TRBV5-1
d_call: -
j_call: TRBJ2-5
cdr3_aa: CASSPGVTEQETQYF
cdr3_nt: TGCGCCAGCAGCCCAGGGGTGACGGAGCAAGAGACCCAGTACTTC

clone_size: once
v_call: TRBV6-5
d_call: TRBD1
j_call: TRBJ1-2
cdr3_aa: CASSYSRTGLYGYTF
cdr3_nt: TGTGCCAGCAGTTACTCCCGGACAGGGCTTTATGGCTACACCTTC

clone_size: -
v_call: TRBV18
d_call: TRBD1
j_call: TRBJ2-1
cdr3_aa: CASSPRDRAYNEQFF
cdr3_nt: TGTGCCAGCTCACCCCGGGACAGGGCTTACAATGAGCAGTTCTTC

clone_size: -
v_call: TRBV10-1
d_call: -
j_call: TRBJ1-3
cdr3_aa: CASSDFNTIYF
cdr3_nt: TGCGCCAGCAGTGACTTTAACACCATATATTTT

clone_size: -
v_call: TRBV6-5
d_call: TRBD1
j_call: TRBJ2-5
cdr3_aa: CASSQPDRGETQYF
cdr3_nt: TGTGCCAGCAGTCAACCGGACAGGGGAGAGACCCAGTACTTC

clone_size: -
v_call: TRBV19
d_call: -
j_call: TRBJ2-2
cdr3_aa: CASSITVRMGSGELFF
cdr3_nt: TGTGCCAGTAGTATAACGGTTAGAATGGGATCCGGGGAGCTGTTTTTT

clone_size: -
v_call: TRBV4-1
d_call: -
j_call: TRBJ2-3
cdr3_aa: CASSQDERPLRTQYF
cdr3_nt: TGCGCCAGCAGCCAAGATGAACGGCCGCTGCGAACGCAGTATTTT

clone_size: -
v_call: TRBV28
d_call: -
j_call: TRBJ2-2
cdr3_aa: CASSLAGKGSAGELFF
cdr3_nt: TGTGCCAGCAGTTTAGCAGGGAAGGGGAGTGCCGGGGAGCTGTTTTTT

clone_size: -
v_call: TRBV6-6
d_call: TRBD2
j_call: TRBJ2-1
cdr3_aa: CASGRGDEQFF
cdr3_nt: TGTGCCAGCGGTCGGGGGGATGAGCAGTTCTTC

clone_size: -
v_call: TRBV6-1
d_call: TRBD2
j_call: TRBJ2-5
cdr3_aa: CASSESLAGVRETQYF
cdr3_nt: TGTGCCAGCAGTGAAAGTTTAGCGGGAGTTCGGGAGACCCAGTACTTC

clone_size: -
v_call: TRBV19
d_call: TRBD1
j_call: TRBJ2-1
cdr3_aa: CASSSQQGQGVGNEQFF
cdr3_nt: TGTGCCAGTAGTAGCCAACAGGGACAGGGGGTGGGAAATGAGCAGTTCTTC

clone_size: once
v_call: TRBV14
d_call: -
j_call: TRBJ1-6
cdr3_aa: CASSQGDFSPLHF
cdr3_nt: TGTGCCAGCAGCCAAGGGGACTTTTCACCCCTCCACTTT

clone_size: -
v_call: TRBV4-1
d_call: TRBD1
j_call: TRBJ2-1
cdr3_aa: CASSLRDRGLDEQFF
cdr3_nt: TGCGCCAGCAGCCTCCGGGACAGAGGATTGGATGAGCAGTTCTTC

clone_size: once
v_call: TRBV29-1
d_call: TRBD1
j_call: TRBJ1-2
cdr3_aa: CSVEREGAGYTF
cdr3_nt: TGCAGCGTTGAGAGGGAGGGGGCTGGCTACACCTTC

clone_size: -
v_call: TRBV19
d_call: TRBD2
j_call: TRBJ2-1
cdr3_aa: CASSIETGMLAGGFNEQFF
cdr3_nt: TGTGCCAGTAGTATAGAAACTGGTATGCTAGCGGGAGGTTTCAATGAGCAGTTCTTC

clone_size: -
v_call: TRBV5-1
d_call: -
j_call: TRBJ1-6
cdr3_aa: CASSLEWGGNSPLHF
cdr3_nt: TGCGCCAGCAGCTTGGAGTGGGGGGGAAATTCACCCCTCCACTTT

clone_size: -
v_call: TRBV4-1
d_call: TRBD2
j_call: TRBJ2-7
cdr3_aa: CASSRRIAGGSSYEQYF
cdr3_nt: TGCGCCAGCAGCCGTAGAATAGCGGGGGGTAGCTCCTACGAGCAGTACTTC

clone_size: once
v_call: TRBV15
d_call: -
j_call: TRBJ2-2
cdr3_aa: CATSRDRRNTGELFF
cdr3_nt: TGTGCCACCAGCAGAGACAGGAGGAACACCGGGGAGCTGTTTTTT